These 4 T cell receptor beta chains came from one sample sequenced in a study of blood T cell repertoires in COVID-19. Produced via immunoSEQ multiplex PCR; TCRdb's table is partial and in-frame only. There are approximately 60,000 clones in the sample; around 85% occur only once, and around 19% lies in the top ten. The source material was peripheral blood. These TCRs come from a human donor in a cohort sampled during active COVID-19.

The chain is built from TRBV5-1 and TRBJ1-2; D perhaps matches TRBD1 (5 bases). Trimming shortened V by 6 bases and J by 2 bases, and 14 bases separated the two germline ends. There are 14 residues in the CDR3. Per the germline V gene, CDR1 is SGHRS and CDR2 is YFSETQ. In nucleotides, the CDR3 is TGCGCCAGCACCCCAGGGATTGGCAACTATGGCTACACCTTC. It codes for CASTPGIGNYGYTF.

This chain links TRBV6-6 with TRBJ1-2; 7 bases agree with TRBD1. Germline lookup yields CDR1 MNHNY and CDR2 SVGAGI (reference sequence). CDR3 size: 15 residues. J was trimmed by 7 bases and V by 4 bases; bases with no gene match: 12. The CDR3: CASSLTGLPGGGYTF. CDR3 nucleotide sequence: TGTGCCAGCAGTTTGACGGGACTCCCAGGGGGTGGCTACACCTTC.

The genes are TRBV7-8 and TRBJ1-2; weak D call: TRBD1 (5 bases). The CDR3 sequence is 13 residues long. The germline gives CDR1 SGHVS, CDR2 FQNEAQ. V lost 3 bases, J lost 6 bases, and 11 bases lay in between. CDR3 sequence: CASSLGGADGYTF. CDR3 bases: TGTGCCAGCAGCTTGGGGGGAGCGGATGGCTACACCTTC.

The chain has TRBV5-5 and TRBJ2-5; possible D gene TRBD2, 7 bases. Germline CDR1 is SGHKS and CDR2 is YYEKEE (reference sequence). This CDR3 has 15 residues. Between the trimmed V and J ends, which lost 1 base and 5 bases, there was a span of 15 bases. Written as DNA, the CDR3 is TGTGCCAGCAGCTTGTTGGGGGGGCCTGTGGAGACCCAGTACTTC. The encoded protein is CASSLLGGPVETQYF. The full variable domain, with the rest looked up from reference TRBV5-5 and TRBJ2-5, is DAGVTQSPTHLIKTRGQQVTLRCSPISGHKSVSWYQQVLGQGPQFIFQYYEKEERGRGNFPDRFSARQFPNYSSELNVNALLLGDSALYLCASSLLGGPVETQYFGPGTRLLVL.